This T cell receptor beta chain stems from a study of CXCR3-negative and CXCR3-positive naive CD8 T cells. Overall study findings and caveats: In CXCR3-positive naive cells, the TRB CDR3s were more hydrophobic than in CXCR3-negative naive cells.

Points on this clonotype: Its antigen is unknown.

Researchers prepared the TRB cDNA libraries using 5' RACE with UMI labels. Each CDR3 protein gets one entry in TCRdb, which reprocessed the 5' RACE reads and gives no DNA. The repertoire table contains 110,000 or so distinct CDR3 sequences. In germline, CDR1 is SEHNR, CDR2 FQNEAQ (reference sequence). The CDR3 spans 16 residues. The source is a human donor in good health. Some clones in this sample may be carry-over from other donors' samples. The V and J genes are TRBV7-9 and TRBJ2-7; TCRdb's D call of TRBD1 is untestable without DNA. The sample taken for sequencing was naive CXCR3+ CD8+ T cells from blood. Subset defined: CD45RO-CCR7+CD27+CD95- naive CD8+ T cells expressing CXCR3 (TNR3+). This CDR3 reads CASSALIPGTNYEQYF.